One sample yielded the 15 T cell receptor beta chains listed below, sequenced in a study of OX40 agonist ivuxolimab in advanced cancers. Produced via immunoSEQ multiplex PCR; TCRdb's table is partial and in-frame only. This table has 50,000 to 80,000 clones, around 84% appearing once. This material consisted of CD4+ or CD8+ T cells sorted from blood, taken in a trial of the OX40 agonist ivuxolimab. The receptors were sampled from an adult with an advanced solid tumor such as melanoma, head and neck, liver or kidney cancer.

This chain joins TRBV18 and TRBJ2-2; TRBD2 is a possible D gene (6 bases). The CDR3 loop spans 14 amino acids. The V end lost 3 bases, the J end lost 7 bases, and 12 bases lay between the germline ends. Per the germline V gene, CDR1 is KGHSH and CDR2 is LQKENI. This chain's CDR3 is CASSPMVGGGELFF. The CDR3, as DNA: TGTGCCAGCTCACCGATGGTCGGGGGCGGGGAGCTGTTTTTT. Variable domain in full (rest from reference TRBV18 and TRBJ2-2): NAGVMQNPRHLVRRRGQEARLRCSPMKGHSHVYWYRQLPEEGLKFMVYLQKENIIDESGMPKERFSAEFPKEGPSILRIQQVVRGDSAAYFCASSPMVGGGELFFGEGSRLTVL.

This chain joins TRBV18 and TRBJ2-1; the D gene is possibly TRBD2 (6 bases). Germline V gene data show CDR1 as KGHSH and CDR2 as LQKENI. This CDR3 is 14 amino acids long. Trimming shortened V by 5 bases and J by 1 base, and 9 bases separated the two germline ends. The CDR3 protein is CASSFGGSYNEQFF. DNA of the CDR3: TGTGCCAGCTCATTTGGGGGGTCCTACAATGAGCAGTTCTTC.

J is TRBJ2-7 and V is TRBV30; the match to TRBD2 covers 9 bases. The trim removed 2 bases at V and 5 bases at J, leaving 7 bases unmatched. The CDR3 has 14 amino acids. The V gene's germline CDR1 is GTSNPN and CDR2 SVGIG (reference sequence). CDR3: CAWSQAGGTNEQYF. Here the CDR3 DNA reads TGTGCCTGGAGTCAAGCGGGAGGCACCAACGAGCAGTACTTC.

CDR3 in amino acids: CASSLAGSNEQFF. In DNA, the CDR3 is TGTGCCAGCAGCCTGGCCGGTTCCAATGAGCAGTTCTTC. This rearrangement joins TRBV7-3 to TRBJ2-1; D gene ambiguous. With 5 bases removed from V and 6 bases from J, the gap between germline ends came to 11 bases. The CDR3 loop spans 13 amino acids. Germline loops: CDR1 SGHTA, CDR2 FQGTGA.

As concerns this clone: The junction does not match germline at one end; this may be a read error. Other nucleotide sequences in the sample specify the same CDR3. J is TRBJ2-2 and V is TRBV28, with 8 bases aligning to TRBD1. CDR1 and CDR2 (germline): MDHEN, SYDVKM. This CDR3 has 13 residues. CDR3 sequence (DNA): TGCGCCAGCAGGGGGCAGAACACCGGGGAGCTGTTTTTT. Protein: CASRGQNTGELFF.

This clone was found a few times. V usage is TRBV2 and J usage is TRBJ2-7, with TRBD1 identical over 7 bases. J lost 3 bases, V lost 2 bases, and 1 base had no gene match. The CDR3 is 13 residues long. Germline V lookup: CDR1 SNHLY, CDR2 FYNNEI. CDR3 sequence (DNA): TGTGCCAGCAGTGAAAGGGGGCTCTACGAGCAGTACTTC. Amino acid sequence: CASSERGLYEQYF.

V usage is TRBV5-1 and J usage is TRBJ2-2; 9 nucleotides match TRBD1. V dropped 0 bases and J dropped 3; count of bases not matched to a gene: 3. Germline V gene data show CDR1 as SGHRS and CDR2 as YFSETQ. The CDR3 contains 16 residues. The CDR3 loop is CASSLGDRADTGELFF. CDR3 nucleotide sequence: TGCGCCAGCAGCTTGGGGGACAGGGCGGACACCGGGGAGCTGTTTTTT.

The chain is built from TRBV2 and TRBJ1-1; 8 nucleotides align to TRBD1. CDR1 and CDR2 (germline): SNHLY, FYNNEI. Germline trimming cut 7 bases from V and 3 bases from J; bases unmatched to any gene: 10. CDR3 length: 15 amino acids. The CDR3 DNA follows: TGTGCCAGCATTGTAGGTGGACAGGGCCACACTGAAGCTTTCTTT. Its translation is CASIVGGQGHTEAFF.

This clone appeared once. This chain joins TRBV19 and TRBJ2-3; perhaps TRBD1 as D (6 bases). CDR3 length equals 12 residues. CDR1 is LNHDA and CDR2 is SQIVND in the germline V gene (reference sequence). The germline V and J ends were trimmed by 4 bases and 7 bases, with 9 bases remaining between them. The CDR3 DNA follows: TGTGCCAGTAGTACACAGGGTTATACGCAGTATTTT. Its translation: CASSTQGYTQYF.

The chain joins TRBV11-2 to TRBJ2-3, with D possibly TRBD2 on 6 matching bases. The CDR3 extends over 14 amino acids. CDR1 is SGHAT, CDR2 FQNNGV, per germline. V lost 5 bases, J lost 5 bases, and 14 bases lay in between. CDR3 in amino acids: CASSPAGGRDTQYF. The CDR3 coding sequence is TGTGCCAGCAGCCCCGCCGGGGGTAGAGATACGCAGTATTTT.

The table lists this clone with a count of one. The chain links TRBV5-4 to TRBJ2-5; TRBD2 might be the D (5 bases). V was pared by 7 bases and J by 3 bases, with 16 bases between. Germline CDR1 and CDR2: SGHNT and YYREEE (reference sequence). CDR3 size: 14 residues. The CDR3 is CASHDSSLEETQYF. CDR3 nucleotide sequence: TGTGCCAGCCACGATTCATCACTAGAAGAGACCCAGTACTTC.

V usage is TRBV19 and J usage is TRBJ1-4, with a possible D match to TRBD1 (6 bases). CDR1 and CDR2 from the germline V gene are LNHDA and SQIVND (reference sequence). Trimming took off 8 bases at V and 7 bases at J, with 17 bases between the two ends. CDR3 length: 14 amino acids. This CDR3 reads CASRTGGQSEKLFF. The DNA of the CDR3 is TGTGCCAGTCGCACGGGGGGGCAGAGTGAAAAACTGTTTTTT.

The chain joins TRBV28 to TRBJ1-3, with D unclear. Germline V gene lookup returns CDR1 MDHEN and CDR2 SYDVKM. The CDR3 runs 14 residues. V lost 2 bases and J lost 4, with 9 bases in between. CDR3 nucleotide sequence: TGTGCCAGCAGTTTAGATCAGATCGGAAACACCATATATTTT. This encodes CASSLDQIGNTIYF.

This chain links TRBV18 with TRBJ2-7, with no clear D. Looked up from germline, CDR1 is KGHSH and CDR2 is LQKENI. The V end lost 2 bases, the J end lost 2 bases, and 13 bases lay between the germline ends. The CDR3 totals 15 residues. The CDR3 nucleotides read TGTGCCAGCTCACCAGACCTAGTGAACGCCTACGAGCAGTACTTC. It is translated as CASSPDLVNAYEQYF. The whole variable domain, remainder taken from reference TRBV18 and TRBJ2-7, is NAGVMQNPRHLVRRRGQEARLRCSPMKGHSHVYWYRQLPEEGLKFMVYLQKENIIDESGMPKERFSAEFPKEGPSILRIQQVVRGDSAAYFCASSPDLVNAYEQYFGPGTRLTVT.

Only a few counts were recorded for this clone. V is TRBV14 and J is TRBJ2-7; D might be TRBD1 (6 bases). Germline CDR1 SGHDN, CDR2 FVKESK. The CDR3 runs 14 residues. The V end lost 2 bases, the J end lost 1 base, and 9 bases lay between the germline ends. The CDR3 nucleotides read TGTGCCAGCAGCCAATTTAGGGGGTCCTACGAGCAGTACTTC. Protein product: CASSQFRGSYEQYF.